These T cell receptor beta chains were read from a single sample in a study of prognosis after radiotherapy for stage I lung cancer. MiXCR was run by TCRdb on the multiplex PCR reads, yielding one entry per CDR3 protein. The profile shows under 55,000 distinct CDR3 sequences, about 35% of them singletons. This material consisted of PBMCs, taken before or after stereotactic body radiation therapy (not recorded which). The receptors shown here come from a donor over 45 with non-small cell lung cancer. CDR3s include the opening cysteine and the closing phenylalanine or tryptophan. A D gene is named only where the DNA matches it firmly. Only some rows state a clone size, as once, few, many or a class for expanded clones.

abundance: -
v_gene: TRBV6-5
j_gene: TRBJ2-2
d_gene: TRBD2
CDR3aa: CASSYIGGGGELFF
CDR3nt: TGTGCCAGCAGTTACATCGGGGGGGGCGGGGAGCTGTTTTTT

abundance: -
v_gene: TRBV5-6
j_gene: TRBJ2-5
d_gene: -
CDR3aa: CASSFDETQYF
CDR3nt: TGTGCCAGCAGCTTCGACGAGACCCAGTACTTC

abundance: many
v_gene: TRBV7-2
j_gene: TRBJ1-6
d_gene: -
CDR3aa: CASSLFLGGNSPLHF
CDR3nt: TGTGCCAGCAGCTTATTTCTCGGGGGGAATTCACCCCTCCACTTT

abundance: -
v_gene: TRBV5-1
j_gene: TRBJ2-7
d_gene: TRBD1
CDR3aa: CASSPVTGGSYEHYF
CDR3nt: TGCGCCAGCAGCCCCGTGACAGGGGGCTCCTACGAGCATTACTTC

abundance: many
v_gene: TRBV7-2
j_gene: TRBJ2-7
d_gene: TRBD1
CDR3aa: CASSFEDRLKYF
CDR3nt: TGTGCCAGCAGCTTCGAGGACAGGCTAAAGTACTTC

abundance: -
v_gene: TRBV6-1
j_gene: TRBJ2-7
d_gene: TRBD2
CDR3aa: CASKYEAGDHEQYF
CDR3nt: TGTGCCAGCAAGTATGAAGCGGGAGATCACGAGCAGTACTTC

abundance: many
v_gene: TRBV4-3
j_gene: TRBJ1-4
d_gene: -
CDR3aa: CASSQERNHGEKLFF
CDR3nt: TGCGCCAGCAGTCAAGAGAGGAACCACGGGGAAAAACTGTTTTTT

abundance: many
v_gene: TRBV6-1
j_gene: TRBJ2-5
d_gene: -
CDR3aa: CASRRTAQETQYF
CDR3nt: TGTGCCAGCAGGAGGACGGCACAAGAGACCCAGTACTTC

abundance: many
v_gene: TRBV24-1
j_gene: TRBJ2-7
d_gene: TRBD1
CDR3aa: CATSDAGTGVGYEQYF
CDR3nt: TGTGCCACCAGTGATGCCGGGACAGGGGTGGGCTACGAGCAGTACTTC

abundance: many
v_gene: TRBV4-3
j_gene: TRBJ2-1
d_gene: -
CDR3aa: CASSQDLTPRQFF
CDR3nt: TGCGCCAGCAGCCAAGACCTGACGCCCCGGCAGTTCTTC

abundance: many
v_gene: TRBV6-5
j_gene: TRBJ1-5
d_gene: TRBD1
CDR3aa: CASSYDRGLQPQHF
CDR3nt: TGTGCCAGCAGTTACGACAGGGGGCTTCAGCCCCAGCATTTT

abundance: many
v_gene: TRBV12-3/TRBV12-4
j_gene: TRBJ2-3
d_gene: -
CDR3aa: CASSSGGTDTQYF
CDR3nt: TGTGCCAGCAGTTCTGGCGGCACAGATACGCAGTATTTT

abundance: many
v_gene: TRBV5-4
j_gene: TRBJ2-3
d_gene: -
CDR3aa: CASSSGQGTDTQYF
CDR3nt: TGTGCCAGCAGCTCAGGGCAGGGCACAGATACGCAGTATTTT

abundance: many
v_gene: TRBV7-2
j_gene: TRBJ1-5
d_gene: -
CDR3aa: CASSSGPGSYQPQHF
CDR3nt: TGTGCCAGCAGCTCCGGCCCAGGGTCCTATCAGCCCCAGCATTTT

abundance: -
v_gene: TRBV5-1
j_gene: TRBJ2-1
d_gene: -
CDR3aa: CASSLGGTFSYNEQFF
CDR3nt: TGCGCCAGCAGCTTGGGTGGGACCTTCTCCTACAATGAGCAGTTCTTC

abundance: many
v_gene: TRBV19
j_gene: TRBJ1-2
d_gene: TRBD1
CDR3aa: CASSPQGEAYGYTF
CDR3nt: TGTGCCAGTAGCCCACAGGGGGAGGCCTATGGCTACACCTTC

abundance: many
v_gene: TRBV24-1
j_gene: TRBJ2-1
d_gene: -
CDR3aa: CATSDRDRSTYNEQFF
CDR3nt: TGTGCCACCAGTGATAGAGACAGGTCCACCTACAATGAGCAGTTCTTC

abundance: many
v_gene: TRBV13
j_gene: TRBJ2-7
d_gene: TRBD2
CDR3aa: CASSLEGGRASYEQYF
CDR3nt: TGTGCCAGCAGCTTAGAAGGCGGGAGGGCCTCCTACGAGCAGTACTTC

abundance: -
v_gene: TRBV7-9
j_gene: TRBJ2-3
d_gene: -
CDR3aa: CASIPRTVVNTQYF
CDR3nt: TGTGCCAGCATCCCAAGGACAGTGGTTAATACGCAGTATTTT

abundance: once
v_gene: TRBV18
j_gene: TRBJ2-5
d_gene: -
CDR3aa: CASSPPVLGNSETQYF
CDR3nt: TGTGCCAGCTCACCTCCGGTACTAGGGAATTCGGAGACTCAGTACTTC

abundance: medium-sized
v_gene: TRBV20-1
j_gene: TRBJ2-1
d_gene: TRBD2
CDR3aa: CSARLTGTTLYNEQFF
CDR3nt: TGCAGTGCTAGACTAACCGGGACTACACTCTACAATGAGCAGTTCTTC

abundance: once
v_gene: TRBV11-2
j_gene: TRBJ2-1
d_gene: -
CDR3aa: CASSMGLSWLNEQFF
CDR3nt: TGTGCCAGCAGCATGGGTCTATCGTGGTTGAATGAGCAGTTCTTC

abundance: medium-sized
v_gene: TRBV5-1
j_gene: TRBJ1-2
d_gene: -
CDR3aa: CASSLTLDYGYTF
CDR3nt: TGCGCCAGCAGCTTGACCCTCGACTATGGCTACACCTTC

abundance: many
v_gene: TRBV4-3
j_gene: TRBJ2-1
d_gene: TRBD2
CDR3aa: CASSQGLAGAYNEQFF
CDR3nt: TGCGCCAGCAGCCAGGGACTAGCGGGAGCTTACAATGAGCAGTTCTTC

abundance: -
v_gene: TRBV30
j_gene: TRBJ2-3
d_gene: -
CDR3aa: CAWVLTDTQYF
CDR3nt: TGTGCCTGGGTCCTCACAGATACGCAGTATTTT

abundance: many
v_gene: TRBV27
j_gene: TRBJ2-4
d_gene: -
CDR3aa: CASSQNRVAKNIQYF
CDR3nt: TGTGCCAGCAGCCAAAACAGGGTGGCCAAAAACATTCAGTACTTC

abundance: many
v_gene: TRBV15
j_gene: TRBJ2-1
d_gene: -
CDR3aa: CATTTGRSSYNEQFF
CDR3nt: TGTGCCACCACAACGGGCCGGAGCTCCTACAATGAGCAGTTCTTC

abundance: -
v_gene: TRBV7-3
j_gene: TRBJ2-5
d_gene: TRBD1
CDR3aa: CASSRGQQETQYF
CDR3nt: TGTGCCAGCAGCAGGGGACAGCAAGAGACCCAGTACTTC

abundance: -
v_gene: TRBV5-1
j_gene: TRBJ1-3
d_gene: -
CDR3aa: CASSSSGVSGNAIYF
CDR3nt: TGCGCCAGCAGCTCAAGCGGCGTCTCCGGAAACGCCATATATTTT

abundance: -
v_gene: TRBV15
j_gene: TRBJ1-1
d_gene: TRBD1
CDR3aa: CATSTDQGGTEGFF
CDR3nt: TGTGCCACCAGCACGGACCAAGGGGGCACTGAAGGTTTCTTT

abundance: few
v_gene: TRBV28
j_gene: TRBJ2-7
d_gene: -
CDR3aa: CASSSPASSYEQYF
CDR3nt: TGTGCCAGCAGTTCCCCTGCGAGCTCCTACGAGCAGTACTTC

abundance: few
v_gene: TRBV9
j_gene: TRBJ2-2
d_gene: -
CDR3aa: CASSVSPQSGELFF
CDR3nt: TGTGCCAGCAGCGTATCGCCTCAATCAGGTGAGCTGTTTTTT

abundance: many
v_gene: TRBV6-1
j_gene: TRBJ1-1
d_gene: -
CDR3aa: CASSESKGNTEAFF
CDR3nt: TGTGCCAGCAGTGAATCCAAAGGGAACACTGAAGCTTTCTTT

abundance: many
v_gene: TRBV7-8
j_gene: TRBJ1-2
d_gene: TRBD1
CDR3aa: CASSFRTGNGYTF
CDR3nt: TGTGCCAGCAGCTTTCGGACAGGGAATGGCTACACCTTC

abundance: -
v_gene: TRBV30
j_gene: TRBJ1-2
d_gene: TRBD1
CDR3aa: CAWSVGQGINYGYTF
CDR3nt: TGTGCCTGGAGTGTAGGACAGGGGATAAACTATGGCTACACCTTC

abundance: many
v_gene: TRBV4-3
j_gene: TRBJ1-3
d_gene: TRBD1
CDR3aa: CASSQDTGGTGYNTIYF
CDR3nt: TGCGCCAGCAGCCAAGATACCGGGGGGACAGGGTACAACACCATATATTTT

abundance: -
v_gene: TRBV7-3
j_gene: TRBJ2-2
d_gene: TRBD1
CDR3aa: CASSMTGTGYTGELFF
CDR3nt: TGTGCCAGCAGTATGACCGGGACAGGTTACACCGGGGAGCTGTTTTTT

abundance: many
v_gene: TRBV4-3
j_gene: TRBJ1-4
d_gene: -
CDR3aa: CASSQGVGGEKLFF
CDR3nt: TGCGCCAGCAGCCAAGGAGTTGGTGGGGAAAAACTGTTTTTT

abundance: many
v_gene: TRBV20-1
j_gene: TRBJ2-1
d_gene: -
CDR3aa: CSATTGYPYNEQFF
CDR3nt: TGCAGTGCCACTACAGGGTACCCCTACAATGAGCAGTTCTTC

abundance: many
v_gene: TRBV20-1
j_gene: TRBJ1-1
d_gene: TRBD1
CDR3aa: CSASRIRSGTGKDTEAFF
CDR3nt: TGCAGTGCTAGTAGGATCAGGTCGGGGACAGGGAAGGACACTGAAGCTTTCTTT

abundance: few
v_gene: TRBV7-2
j_gene: TRBJ2-3
d_gene: TRBD2
CDR3aa: CASSSALAGVGDTQYF
CDR3nt: TGTGCCAGCAGCTCCGCCCTAGCGGGAGTCGGAGATACGCAGTATTTT

abundance: many
v_gene: TRBV2
j_gene: TRBJ1-5
d_gene: TRBD1
CDR3aa: CASSGDRGHQPQHF
CDR3nt: TGTGCCAGCAGTGGGGACAGGGGCCATCAGCCCCAGCATTTT